The clone carrying this TCR beta chain has a handful of counts. The germline gives CDR1 MDHEN, CDR2 SYDVKM. The CDR3 runs 14 residues. V lost 7 bases, J lost 9 bases, and 16 bases lay in between. This sample was included in a study of human T cells and chemical hapten exposure. Turning to the study itself: Affected patients, primarily female, had alopecia areata, totalis or universalis.

Described time point: pre-sensitization, week 0. Treatment described: therapeutic diphenylcyclopropenone sensitization with weekly scalp DPC. TCRdb reprocessed the RACE reads via MiXCR and lists one record per CDR3 protein. The table has 40,000 or so distinct CDR3 sequences, over 9.5% seen once. The specimen was whole blood, collected in connection with sensitization to the hapten diphenylcyclopropenone (DPC). This TCR was sampled from a man younger than 45 with alopecia areata. Some clones in this sample may be carry-over from other donors' samples. The V and J genes are TRBV28 and TRBJ1-6; D is possibly TRBD1 (5 bases). The CDR3 DNA follows: TGTGCCAGCACCATAGGGACTTTTACTTCACCCCTCCACTTT. This codes for CASTIGTFTSPLHF.